A selection of T cell receptor beta chains follows, all from one sample in a study of blood T cell repertoires in COVID-19. Clones were sequenced by immunoSEQ multiplex PCR, and TCRdb holds only the in-frame ones, with some missing. The top ten hold just under 30% of the sample, which has about 120,000 clones, around 87% seen once. Sequences were obtained from peripheral blood. Source of these receptors: a woman aged 70 to 79 with acute or convalescent COVID-19. The CDR3 runs from the conserved cysteine through the conserved F or W. Fields, in order: D gene, clone size, V gene, J gene, CDR3 protein, CDR3 DNA. A D gene is named only where the DNA matches it firmly. A row's size may be missing; if present it is once, few, many or a size class.

D gene: .; clone size: .; V gene: TRBV5-1; J gene: TRBJ1-5; CDR3 protein: CASSLTGSDQPQHF; CDR3 DNA: TGCGCCAGCAGCTTGACAGGGTCCGATCAGCCCCAGCATTTT
D gene: TRBD1; clone size: .; V gene: TRBV12-3/TRBV12-4; J gene: TRBJ1-1; CDR3 protein: CASSIQGATEAFF; CDR3 DNA: TGTGCCAGCAGTATACAGGGGGCCACTGAAGCTTTCTTT
D gene: .; clone size: .; V gene: TRBV19; J gene: TRBJ2-5; CDR3 protein: CASSRSHQETQYF; CDR3 DNA: TGTGCCAGTAGTCGGTCGCATCAAGAGACCCAGTACTTC
D gene: .; clone size: .; V gene: TRBV6-5; J gene: TRBJ2-5; CDR3 protein: CASSYSSALGLETQYF; CDR3 DNA: TGTGCCAGCAGTTACTCCAGCGCGTTAGGTTTGGAGACCCAGTACTTC
D gene: .; clone size: .; V gene: TRBV6-5; J gene: TRBJ1-1; CDR3 protein: CASSWRPSYTEAFF; CDR3 DNA: TGTGCCAGCAGTTGGAGACCCTCATACACTGAAGCTTTCTTT
D gene: TRBD1; clone size: .; V gene: TRBV30; J gene: TRBJ2-5; CDR3 protein: CAWRKGTGGRTQYF; CDR3 DNA: TGTGCCTGGAGAAAAGGGACAGGGGGCCGGACCCAGTACTTC
D gene: .; clone size: .; V gene: TRBV2; J gene: TRBJ1-6; CDR3 protein: CASSAGIPDNSPLHF; CDR3 DNA: TGTGCCAGCAGTGCAGGGATACCCGATAATTCACCCCTCCACTTT
D gene: TRBD1; clone size: few; V gene: TRBV11-1; J gene: TRBJ2-7; CDR3 protein: CASSLGDSQNEQYF; CDR3 DNA: TGTGCCAGCAGCTTAGGGGACAGTCAGAACGAGCAGTACTTC
D gene: TRBD2; clone size: .; V gene: TRBV3-1/TRBV3-2; J gene: TRBJ2-1; CDR3 protein: CASSQDKTSGGSNEQFF; CDR3 DNA: TGTGCCAGCAGCCAAGACAAAACTAGCGGGGGTTCCAATGAGCAGTTCTTC
D gene: .; clone size: .; V gene: TRBV11-3; J gene: TRBJ2-5; CDR3 protein: CASSLRHGQTKETQYF; CDR3 DNA: TGTGCCAGCAGCCTTCGCCATGGACAGACTAAAGAGACCCAGTACTTC
D gene: .; clone size: .; V gene: TRBV29-1; J gene: TRBJ1-4; CDR3 protein: CSVQGLLAEKLFF; CDR3 DNA: TGCAGCGTCCAAGGGCTTCTAGCTGAAAAACTGTTTTTT
D gene: TRBD1; clone size: .; V gene: TRBV9; J gene: TRBJ2-5; CDR3 protein: CASSGGQGAGETQYF; CDR3 DNA: TGTGCCAGCAGCGGGGGACAGGGGGCTGGAGAGACCCAGTACTTC
D gene: .; clone size: .; V gene: TRBV5-5; J gene: TRBJ1-6; CDR3 protein: CASSLEQGYNSPLHF; CDR3 DNA: TGTGCCAGCAGCTTGGAACAGGGATATAATTCACCCCTCCACTTT
D gene: TRBD1; clone size: .; V gene: TRBV6-1; J gene: TRBJ1-4; CDR3 protein: CASSEVTGGEKLFF; CDR3 DNA: TGTGCCAGCAGTGAGGTGACAGGGGGGGAAAAACTGTTTTTT
D gene: TRBD1; clone size: .; V gene: TRBV20-1; J gene: TRBJ1-5; CDR3 protein: CSASLDRDQHF; CDR3 DNA: TGCAGTGCTTCACTGGACAGGGACCAGCATTTT
D gene: .; clone size: .; V gene: TRBV3-1/TRBV3-2; J gene: TRBJ1-1; CDR3 protein: CASSQVRTTEAFF; CDR3 DNA: TGTGCCAGCAGCCAAGTCAGGACAACGGAAGCTTTCTTT
D gene: .; clone size: .; V gene: TRBV7-6; J gene: TRBJ2-5; CDR3 protein: CASSLSPGRGGFQETQYF; CDR3 DNA: TGTGCCAGCAGCTTATCCCCAGGGAGGGGGGGGTTTCAAGAGACCCAGTACTTC
D gene: .; clone size: .; V gene: TRBV27; J gene: TRBJ2-6; CDR3 protein: CASSLRLTGANVLTF; CDR3 DNA: TGTGCCAGCAGTCTTAGACTCACTGGGGCCAACGTCCTGACTTTC
D gene: TRBD1; clone size: .; V gene: TRBV4-1; J gene: TRBJ1-6; CDR3 protein: CATKPTQTGSNSPLHF; CDR3 DNA: TGCGCTACCAAACCTACCCAGACAGGGTCGAATTCACCCCTCCACTTT
D gene: .; clone size: .; V gene: TRBV2; J gene: TRBJ2-7; CDR3 protein: CASSDRGRNLHEQYF; CDR3 DNA: TGTGCCAGCAGTGATCGGGGGAGAAATCTCCACGAGCAGTACTTC
D gene: TRBD1; clone size: .; V gene: TRBV10-2; J gene: TRBJ2-4; CDR3 protein: CASSAQGRKNIQYF; CDR3 DNA: TGCGCCAGTTCGGCACAGGGGAGAAAAAACATTCAGTACTTC
D gene: .; clone size: .; V gene: TRBV18; J gene: TRBJ2-7; CDR3 protein: CASSPGGGLDEQYF; CDR3 DNA: TGTGCCAGCTCCCCAGGGGGGGGACTCGACGAGCAGTACTTC
D gene: .; clone size: .; V gene: TRBV6-5; J gene: TRBJ1-2; CDR3 protein: CASFARVGYGYTF; CDR3 DNA: TGTGCCAGCTTTGCGAGGGTAGGCTATGGCTACACCTTC
D gene: TRBD1; clone size: .; V gene: TRBV2; J gene: TRBJ1-2; CDR3 protein: CASTTGAFLGYTF; CDR3 DNA: TGTGCCAGCACAACAGGGGCCTTCTTGGGCTACACCTTC
D gene: .; clone size: .; V gene: TRBV9; J gene: TRBJ2-5; CDR3 protein: CASSGYQETQYF; CDR3 DNA: TGTGCCAGCAGCGGCTATCAAGAGACCCAGTACTTC
D gene: .; clone size: .; V gene: TRBV4-1; J gene: TRBJ1-1; CDR3 protein: CASSQGLLYTEAFF; CDR3 DNA: TGCGCCAGCAGCCAAGGTCTCTTATACACTGAAGCTTTCTTT
D gene: TRBD2; clone size: .; V gene: TRBV3-1/TRBV3-2; J gene: TRBJ2-7; CDR3 protein: CASSQGDSGGQYF; CDR3 DNA: TGTGCCAGCAGCCAAGGTGATAGCGGGGGGCAGTACTTC
D gene: .; clone size: .; V gene: TRBV3-1/TRBV3-2; J gene: TRBJ1-1; CDR3 protein: CASSPRETEAFF; CDR3 DNA: TGTGCCAGCAGCCCCAGGGAAACTGAAGCTTTCTTT
D gene: .; clone size: .; V gene: TRBV18; J gene: TRBJ1-4; CDR3 protein: CASSHGPDSYNEKLFF; CDR3 DNA: TGTGCCAGCTCACACGGACCGGACAGCTATAATGAAAAACTGTTTTTT
D gene: .; clone size: .; V gene: TRBV11-2; J gene: TRBJ1-5; CDR3 protein: CASSLTRGSNQPQHF; CDR3 DNA: TGTGCCAGCAGCTTAACCAGGGGTAGCAATCAGCCCCAGCATTTT
D gene: .; clone size: .; V gene: TRBV2; J gene: TRBJ1-1; CDR3 protein: CASSDLGVTEAFF; CDR3 DNA: TGTGCCAGCAGTGATTTAGGGGTCACTGAAGCTTTCTTT
D gene: TRBD1; clone size: .; V gene: TRBV5-1; J gene: TRBJ1-3; CDR3 protein: CASSSGQGGFSGNTIYF; CDR3 DNA: TGCGCCAGCAGCTCGGGACAGGGTGGGTTCTCTGGAAACACCATATATTTT
D gene: .; clone size: .; V gene: TRBV7-9; J gene: TRBJ2-7; CDR3 protein: CASSPYKGVPSYEQYF; CDR3 DNA: TGTGCCAGCAGCCCCTACAAAGGGGTCCCCTCCTACGAGCAGTACTTC
D gene: .; clone size: few; V gene: TRBV29-1; J gene: TRBJ2-3; CDR3 protein: CSVEVGGVETDTQYF; CDR3 DNA: TGCAGCGTTGAAGTTGGAGGGGTAGAGACAGATACGCAGTATTTT
D gene: TRBD2; clone size: .; V gene: TRBV9; J gene: TRBJ2-1; CDR3 protein: CASSARGRGSPLGEQFF; CDR3 DNA: TGTGCCAGCAGCGCGCGAGGGCGGGGGAGCCCCTTGGGGGAGCAGTTCTTC
D gene: .; clone size: .; V gene: TRBV5-1; J gene: TRBJ1-1; CDR3 protein: CASSLARTPNTEAFF; CDR3 DNA: TGCGCCAGCAGCTTGGCCCGGACACCGAACACTGAAGCTTTCTTT
D gene: TRBD1; clone size: .; V gene: TRBV6-5; J gene: TRBJ2-7; CDR3 protein: CASSTWDRGTYEQYF; CDR3 DNA: TGTGCCAGCAGTACATGGGACAGGGGGACCTACGAGCAGTACTTC
D gene: TRBD1; clone size: .; V gene: TRBV5-4; J gene: TRBJ2-7; CDR3 protein: CASSFGTAPYEQYF; CDR3 DNA: TGTGCCAGCAGCTTCGGGACAGCGCCGTACGAGCAGTACTTC
D gene: .; clone size: .; V gene: TRBV28; J gene: TRBJ2-6; CDR3 protein: CASSYIADPGANVLTF; CDR3 DNA: TGTGCCAGCAGTTACATAGCGGACCCTGGGGCCAACGTCCTGACTTTC
D gene: .; clone size: .; V gene: TRBV6-5; J gene: TRBJ1-1; CDR3 protein: CASSSPGGTEAFF; CDR3 DNA: TGTGCCAGCAGTTCCCCGGGGGGGACTGAAGCTTTCTTT